The 27 T cell receptor beta chains below were found in one sample sequenced in a study of blood T cell repertoires in COVID-19. This table comes from immunoSEQ multiplex PCR, and its TCRdb copy is limited to in-frame clones, with some not included. The sample carries 400,000 to 500,000 clones, roughly 84% recorded once. Sequencing used PBMCs or T cells enriched from blood (not recorded which). The origin of the receptors is a woman under 30 who had been exposed to COVID-19.

The rearrangement uses TRBV4-3 and TRBJ2-5, with a possible D match to TRBD2 (6 bases). V lost 4 bases and J 4 bases, leaving 13 bases between the germline ends. Germline V gene data show CDR1 as LGHNA and CDR2 as YSLEER. CDR3 size: 14 residues. This chain's CDR3 is CASSRGLSGETQYF. The CDR3 nucleotides are TGCGCCAGCAGCCGGGGACTGTCCGGAGAGACCCAGTACTTC.

A word on this clone: One end of the junction fails to match germline, which may point to a read error. This chain connects TRBV5-4 to TRBJ2-1; D is perhaps TRBD2 (6 bases). The CDR3 has 12 amino acids. Germline V gives CDR1 SGHNT, CDR2 YYREEE (reference sequence). The CDR3 region is CATSSGRNEQFF. The DNA for the CDR3 is TGTGCCACCAGCTCAGGGAGGAATGAGCAGTTCTTC.

The chain recombines TRBV4-1 with TRBJ2-7; 10 positions match TRBD1. V shed 4 bases and J 2 bases; nucleotides not matched to a gene: 5. From germline, CDR1 is MGHRA and CDR2 YSYEKL. The CDR3 covers 15 residues. In DNA form, the CDR3 reads TGCGCCAGCAGCCCCCCCGGGACAGGGGCCTACGAGCAGTACTTC. It yields the protein CASSPPGTGAYEQYF.

This rearrangement joins TRBV12-5 to TRBJ2-5; 11 bases align to TRBD1. V was clipped by 1 base and J by 4 bases; unmatched bases: 2. The CDR3 extends over 15 amino acids. Per the germline V gene, CDR1 is LGHNT and CDR2 is FRNRAP. In DNA, the CDR3 is TGTGCTAGTGGTTTGGCCGGGACAGGGGGAGAGACCCAGTACTTC. It codes for CASGLAGTGGETQYF.

This clone was picked up one time. This chain uses TRBV4-3 with TRBJ1-2, with TRBD1 matching over 8 bases. Germline CDR1 reads LGHNA; CDR2 reads YSLEER. The junction had 19 bases not matched to a gene; V was cut back by 0 bases and J by 7 bases. The CDR3 contains 19 residues. CDR3 sequence (DNA): TGCGCCAGCAGCCAAGATTGGACGGACAGGGTGGGACTGGTTCGTGGCTACACCTTC. Amino acids: CASSQDWTDRVGLVRGYTF.

The rearrangement links TRBV4-2 to TRBJ1-3; D is undetermined. The V gene lost 0 bases and the J gene lost 0 bases, with 6 bases spanning the gap. The CDR3 consists of 15 residues. The germline gives CDR1 LGHNA, CDR2 YNFKEQ. The CDR3 is CASSQDRISGNTIYF. CDR3 in DNA: TGTGCCAGCAGCCAAGACAGGATCTCTGGAAACACCATATATTTT.

The gene calls are TRBV6-2 or TRBV6-3 and TRBJ2-2; D remains ambiguous. Germline V gene lookup returns CDR1 MNHEY and CDR2 SVGEGT. This CDR3 comprises 14 residues. Trimming cost V 4 bases and J 5 bases, with 11 bases left between them. The CDR3 DNA follows: TGTGCCAGCAGTTCCGCCTACCCTACCGGGGAGCTGTTTTTT. It yields the protein CASSSAYPTGELFF.

This clone was detected once. The chain is built from TRBV9 and TRBJ2-7; possible D gene TRBD2, 6 bases. Germline V lookup: CDR1 SGDLS, CDR2 YYNGEE. The CDR3 is made up of 16 amino acids. The V end lost 2 bases, the J end lost 3 bases, and 18 bases lay between the germline ends. The DNA for the CDR3 is TGTGCCAGCAGCGTTAGGGACTCAATTAACCTCTACGAGCAGTACTTC. Residues: CASSVRDSINLYEQYF.

The rearrangement uses TRBV3-1 (or the pseudogene TRBV3-2) and TRBJ2-7, with 10 bases aligning to TRBD2. The germline gives CDR1 LGHDT, CDR2 YNNKEL (reference sequence). The V gene end was trimmed by 7 bases and the J gene end by 4 bases; junction bases not matched to a gene: 16. CDR3 length: 17 residues. This chain's CDR3 is CASKARERTSGEYEQYF. CDR3 nucleotide sequence: TGTGCCAGCAAGGCGAGGGAGAGGACTAGCGGAGAATACGAGCAGTACTTC.

The rearrangement links TRBV24-1 to TRBJ2-2; 10 bases match TRBD2. The CDR3 is 17 amino acids. The V and J ends lost 1 base and 7 bases, in that order; junction bases with no gene match: 8. The V gene's germline CDR1 is KGHDR and CDR2 SFDVKD. The CDR3 coding sequence is TGTGCCACCAGTGATTTACCCCTAGCGGGAGTGAGCGGGGAGCTGTTTTTT. Translating gives CATSDLPLAGVSGELFF.

In DNA, the CDR3 is TGTGCCAGCAGCACGACTCCCGCGGGTGAAAAACTGTTTTTT. As protein: CASSTTPAGEKLFF. This chain connects TRBV3-1 (or the pseudogene TRBV3-2) to TRBJ1-4; no firm D call. Germline CDR1 reads LGHDT; CDR2 reads YNNKEL (reference sequence). The V gene lost 5 bases and the J gene lost 7 bases, with 14 bases spanning the gap. The CDR3 loop spans 14 amino acids.

The chain combines TRBV7-9 with TRBJ2-5; D not resolved. The germline V gene encodes CDR1 SEHNR and CDR2 FQNEAQ (reference sequence). Trimming left V 5 bases short and J 3 bases short, with 16 bases between. This CDR3 has 15 residues. CDR3 in amino acids: CASSRLSINEETQYF. For the CDR3, the DNA is TGTGCCAGCAGCCGACTGAGCATAAACGAAGAGACCCAGTACTTC.

The V call is TRBV11-2, the J call TRBJ1-4; 8 nucleotides match TRBD1. CDR3 length equals 15 residues. With V trimmed by 2 bases and J by 6 bases, 5 bases remained unmatched. From germline, CDR1 is SGHAT and CDR2 FQNNGV. This chain's CDR3 is CASSLRPGQDEKLFF. CDR3 nucleotides: TGTGCCAGCAGCTTACGCCCGGGACAGGATGAAAAACTGTTTTTT. The whole variable domain, remainder taken from reference TRBV11-2 and TRBJ1-4, is EAGVAQSPRYKIIEKRQSVAFWCNPISGHATLYWYQQILGQGPKLLIQFQNNGVVDDSQLPKDRFSAERLKGVDSTLKIQPAKLEDSAVYLCASSLRPGQDEKLFFGSGTQLSVL.

The genes are TRBV27 and TRBJ1-1; D might be TRBD1 (6 bases). The CDR3 sequence is 14 residues long. Germline lookup yields CDR1 MNHEY and CDR2 SMNVEV (reference sequence). The ends were cut back, 5 bases at V and 1 base at J, with 11 bases in the middle. The CDR3 loop is CASSIGTPNTEAFF. Here the CDR3 DNA reads TGTGCCAGCAGTATAGGGACACCGAACACTGAAGCTTTCTTT.

The chain employs TRBV25-1 and TRBJ1-5; 7 nucleotides line up with TRBD1. Germline V gives CDR1 MGHDK, CDR2 SYGVNS. The CDR3 is 15 amino acids. V was pared by 6 bases and J by 3 bases, with 8 bases of the junction left unmatched. CDR3 region: CASRGSTGANQPQHF. The CDR3, as DNA: TGTGCCAGCAGGGGTTCTACAGGGGCCAATCAGCCCCAGCATTTT. Filled out from reference TRBV25-1 and TRBJ1-5, the complete variable domain reads EADIYQTPRYLVIGTGKKITLECSQTMGHDKMYWYQQDPGMELHLIHYSYGVNSTEKGDLSSESTVSRIRTEHFPLTLESARPSHTSQYLCASRGSTGANQPQHFGDGTRLSIL.

This chain links TRBV7-2 with TRBJ1-2, with D possibly being TRBD1 (6 bases). The CDR3 is made up of 18 amino acids. CDR1 is SGHTA and CDR2 is FQGNSA in the germline V gene. The V end was cut by 1 base, the J end by 4 bases, with 22 bases between. CDR3 amino acids: CASSLVLAIGGSSYGYTF. CDR3 nucleotides: TGTGCCAGCAGCTTAGTCCTTGCCATTGGGGGCAGTAGCTATGGCTACACCTTC.

This chain connects TRBV4-1 to TRBJ2-3; TRBD2 matches 8 bases. Germline-derived CDR1 and CDR2 are MGHRA and YSYEKL. The CDR3 is made up of 15 amino acids. J gave up 4 bases and V 1 base, and 4 bases lay outside the gene matches. The CDR3 DNA follows: TGCGCCAGCAGCCAAGTACTAGCGGAGGCAGATACGCAGTATTTT. Protein: CASSQVLAEADTQYF.

The chain employs TRBV7-2 and TRBJ1-1; D call uncertain. The CDR3 loop spans 14 amino acids. Trimming took 5 bases from V and 5 from J, leaving 15 bases between them. CDR1 is SGHTA and CDR2 is FQGNSA in the germline V gene. The CDR3 region is CASSPHVGRTEAFF. The CDR3 DNA follows: TGTGCCAGCAGCCCCCACGTGGGGAGGACTGAAGCTTTCTTT.

As regards this clone: Other nucleotide sequences in the sample specify the same CDR3. The V gene is TRBV18, the J gene TRBJ2-3; no clear D gene. The germline V gene has CDR1 KGHSH and CDR2 LQKENI. Trimming stripped 3 bases from V and 3 bases from J, with 7 bases between. This CDR3 comprises 13 residues. The CDR3 region is CASSPARTDTQYF. DNA of the CDR3: TGTGCCAGCTCACCCGCGCGAACAGATACGCAGTATTTT.

The chain combines TRBV7-6 with TRBJ1-3; D is undetermined. The CDR3 runs to 18 residues. CDR1 is SGHVS, CDR2 FNYEAQ, per germline. With 0 bases removed from V and 0 bases from J, the gap between germline ends came to 15 bases. CDR3 protein: CASSLAKDGSPSGNTIYF. CDR3 coding DNA: TGTGCCAGCAGCTTAGCGAAGGACGGGAGCCCCTCTGGAAACACCATATATTTT. The entire variable domain, with the rest obtained from reference TRBV7-6 and TRBJ1-3, is as follows: GAGVSQSPRYKVTKRGQDVALRCDPISGHVSLYWYRQALGQGPEFLTYFNYEAQQDKSGLPNDRFSAERPEGSISTLTIQRTEQRDSAMYRCASSLAKDGSPSGNTIYFGEGSWLTVV.

The chain combines TRBV28 with TRBJ2-3, with D perhaps TRBD2 (6 bases). Trimming took off 5 bases at V and 2 bases at J, with 29 bases between the two ends. The CDR3 extends over 20 amino acids. Germline lookup yields CDR1 MDHEN and CDR2 SYDVKM. CDR3 DNA sequence: TGTGCCAGCAGTCACCCGGGGTGGGTGGCGGGGCCGAACTACACAGATACGCAGTATTTT. It codes for CASSHPGWVAGPNYTDTQYF.

Notes on this clone: At the DNA level, this CDR3 is encoded by other sequences in the same sample as well. The J gene is TRBJ1-5, the V gene TRBV2, with 9 bases fitting TRBD1. Per the germline V gene, CDR1 is SNHLY and CDR2 is FYNNEI. With 6 bases clipped from V and 4 bases from J, the junction kept 1 base outside the gene matches. The CDR3 has 13 residues. The CDR3 is CASSGTGNQPQHF. The CDR3 DNA follows: TGTGCCAGCAGCGGGACAGGGAATCAGCCCCAGCATTTT.

Only one count was recorded for this clone. This sample includes further DNA sequences coding for the same CDR3. The chain combines TRBV29-1 with TRBJ1-5; D ambiguous. This CDR3 spans 12 amino acids. V was pared by 6 bases and J by 4 bases, with 10 bases between. Germline CDR1 reads SQVTM; CDR2 reads ANQGSEA. The CDR3 protein is CSVGAGNQPQHF. The DNA for the CDR3 is TGCAGCGTAGGAGCCGGGAATCAGCCCCAGCATTTT.

This chain joins TRBV27 and TRBJ1-5; D might be TRBD1 (6 bases). Trimming removed 5 bases at V and 4 bases at J, with 12 bases between. The CDR3 is 14 amino acids. Germline lookup yields CDR1 MNHEY and CDR2 SMNVEV (reference sequence). The CDR3, as DNA: TGTGCCAGCAGTCCCCTAGGGGGAAATCAGCCCCAGCATTTT. It is translated as CASSPLGGNQPQHF.

The gene calls are TRBV3-1 (or the pseudogene TRBV3-2) and TRBJ2-3, with 15 nucleotides matching TRBD2. Germline CDR1 LGHDT, CDR2 YNNKEL (reference sequence). J gave up 0 bases and V 5 bases, and 9 bases lay outside the gene matches. The CDR3 is 19 amino acids. The CDR3, as DNA: TGTGCCAGCAGCTCCTGGACTAGCGGGGGGGCGGCGAGCACAGATACGCAGTATTTT. It encodes CASSSWTSGGAASTDTQYF.

The V call is TRBV18, the J call TRBJ1-5, with 8 bases that match TRBD1. There are 18 residues in the CDR3. The J segment lost 3 bases and the V segment lost 2 bases, leaving 12 bases of the junction unmatched. Germline CDR1 reads KGHSH; CDR2 reads LQKENI. The CDR3 region has the DNA TGTGCCAGCTCACCAAGGCCTCCGGGACAGGCCAACAATCAGCCCCAGCATTTT. Protein sequence: CASSPRPPGQANNQPQHF.

The gene calls are TRBV18 and TRBJ1-2; 10 bases are shared with TRBD1. This CDR3 has 14 residues. V dropped 4 bases and J dropped 6; count of bases not matched to a gene: 5. From germline, CDR1 is KGHSH and CDR2 LQKENI. CDR3 nucleotide sequence: TGTGCCAGCTCACGAGGGACAGGGGTAGATGGCTACACCTTC. Amino acids: CASSRGTGVDGYTF.